This TCR beta chain was captured by sequencing in a study of radiation and T cells in renal cell carcinoma (dated by TCRdb to 2020 to 2022). As for the study more broadly: The samples were drawn from a clinical trial, where primary renal cell carcinomas were treated with 15 Gy of stereotactic body radiation therapy and then removed by nephrectomy 4 weeks afterward. TCR beta sequencing covered over 50 samples in total, comprising around 26 tumors and approximately 27 peripheral blood samples. A total of 4,016,671 unique CDR3 nucleotide sequences, encoding around 2.7 million unique CDR3 amino acid sequences, were found across all 50 or so samples. The paper's findings and limits, for the study overall: With a single-armed trial design, the study had no way to address how radiation dose or scheduling affects the TCR repertoire. Because pretreatment tumor biopsies were not available, the baseline intratumoral presence of clonotypes could not be determined. Top tumor clonotypes rose in blood from baseline to 2 weeks post-radiation, then contracted by 4 weeks, suggesting transient expansion of tumor-resident clones. Dynamics of the blood repertoire were not tracked past 4 weeks after treatment.

Interpreted using the paper, the time point label stands for: baseline pretreatment blood. The sample's treatment or condition label is to be understood as: 15 Gy SBRT to primary tumor, nephrectomy 4 weeks later. To follow tumor-enriched clonotypes, serial peripheral blood was collected from radiation-treated patients at baseline and at 2 weeks and 4 weeks after SBRT. Every patient had renal cell carcinoma of clear cell pathology. The QIAamp DNA Blood Mini Kit (Qiagen) was used to prepare genomic DNA for TCR sequencing. The analyses included just those samples that passed every quality control check. This clone was recorded a few times. Its antigen has not been determined. Base qualities are not provided; no much larger clone lies one nucleotide away. TCR beta libraries were generated from genomic DNA with the immunoSEQ kit, following the manufacturer's recommendations. Library preparation used a first multiplex PCR with proprietary primers, then a second PCR adding unique barcodes, with bead cleanups after each round. Each sample batch included a kit-provided positive control reaction and a negative control reaction. The final libraries underwent checking on an Agilent 4200 TapeStation D1000 ScreenTape, volumetric pooling, and quantification by qPCR. Sequencing was performed on an Illumina NextSeq500 with a MidOutput 150-cycle cartridge, and 156 Read1 and 15 Index1 cycles were run with kit custom primers. The pooled library was loaded at around 1 pM, and about 19% PhiX control was spiked in. Turning to the authors' computational methods: The vendor-processed data were analyzed in R, and a clonotype was defined as all T cells that share the same CDR3 nucleotide sequence. For clone abundance analyses, frequencies were normalized to the 10,000 most abundant clones in each sample. Public T cell clones, averaging fewer than five per sample, were removed before analysis. Tumor-enriched and baseline blood-enriched clonotypes were defined by at least a 32-fold difference in abundance between compartments. Clonotypes expanded or contracted between blood time points were identified with a beta-binomial differential abundance model. Tumor-blood repertoire similarity was measured with the Baroni-Urbani and Buser coefficient, and groups were compared using two-tailed Wilcoxon tests in R. The clones in this table, taken by TCRdb from immuneACCESS, are in-frame only. Not every clone is retained; where verified, under half of the shortfall comes from an unresolved V gene, and the cause of the rest is unknown. That table is the source of V, J and clone size, and D and trimming were worked out from the DNA. The sample yields approximately 140,000 clones; roughly 83% were counted once. The ten largest account for roughly 23% of the sample.

Trimming takes 2 bases from V and 6 bases from J, and the germline ends sit 6 bases apart. CDR1 and CDR2 (SGHRS, YFSETQ) derive from the germline V gene. The CDR3 goes from the cysteine to the phenylalanine over 12 residues. Of the read, only the CDR3 DNA is kept; its 36 bases are in frame from base 1. The clonotype comes from a woman aged 45-65 years with renal cell carcinoma. Sample: blood, taken from a patient whose treatment included radiotherapy and nephrectomy. The sequence joins TRBV5-1 to TRBJ2-1; TRBD1 might be the D gene, on 5 matching bases. The bases read TGCGCCAGCAGCTTCCAGGGCAATGAGCAGTTCTTC. It translates as CASSFQGNEQFF.